This T cell receptor beta chain was profiled in a study of Graves' ophthalmopathy and Graves' hyperthyroidism. The authors used Ficoll-Paque density gradient centrifugation to separate PBMCs. The input was roughly 9.3 ml of fresh peripheral blood. Many counts were recorded for this clonotype. The authors amplified TCR beta CDR3 regions from RNA transcripts. First-round RT-PCR with HTBI primers preceded a second-round multiplex PCR. TCRdb fed the multiplex PCR reads into MiXCR, producing one record per CDR3 protein. The table lists about 160,000 distinct CDR3 sequences, roughly two fifths of them singletons. The J segment lost 5 bases and the V segment lost 7 bases, leaving 8 bases of the junction unmatched. Germline CDR1 and CDR2: SGHRS and YFSETQ. CDR3 length: 14 residues.

The sequence came from a young man with Graves' ophthalmopathy. Specimen: peripheral blood. The chain links TRBV5-1 to TRBJ2-2; 7 bases align to TRBD1. The CDR3 protein is CASGQTGNTGELFF. CDR3 coding DNA: TGCGCCAGCGGTCAGACAGGGAATACCGGGGAGCTGTTTTTT.